What follows are 21 T cell receptor beta chains derived from one specimen sequenced in a study of blood T cells in healthy people across ages (dated by TCRdb to between 2014 and 2016). The receptor library was made with 5' RACE. The sample was run on an Illumina HiSeq 2500. A second about 7 to 12 cycle PCR used a sample-barcoded 5' primer and a J-beta primer mix. TCRdb redid the processing of the public reads, applying fastp at Q25 and MiXCR, and retained in-frame beta chains. Each CDR3 protein gets just one entry, which takes the most common genes and DNA from the rows behind it. This sample lists 650,000 to 800,000 distinct CDR3 sequences; under 45% were detected once. Clones ranked in the top ten supply nearly 20% of the sample. Material: blood. The receptors shown here come from a man between 60 and 70 years old in good health.

The genes are TRBV20-1 and TRBJ2-1; D is uncertain. The CDR3 is made up of 15 amino acids. V was pared by 0 bases and J by 13 bases, with 22 bases between. Germline lookup yields CDR1 DFQATT and CDR2 SNEGSKA (reference sequence). CDR3 nucleotides: TGCAGTGCTAGAGATCCGAGCGTAGGTCAAGAGACCCAGTTCTTC. Translating gives CSARDPSVGQETQFF.

The rearrangement links TRBV4-3 to TRBJ2-4, with D perhaps TRBD1 or TRBD2 (5 bases each). TRBJ2-5 explains the end of the DNA better; the J call may be wrong. The germline gives CDR1 LGHNA, CDR2 YSLEER. The CDR3 length is 15 residues. The DNA for the CDR3 is TGCGCCAGCAGCCAAGTCGGGGACCACAGAGAGACCCAGTACTTC. The encoded protein is CASSQVGDHRETQYF.

V usage is TRBV4-1 and J usage is TRBJ1-1; no clear D. This CDR3 has 15 residues. Looked up from germline, CDR1 is MGHRA and CDR2 is YSYEKL. V lost 1 base, J lost 0 bases, and 9 bases lay in between. CDR3 in amino acids: CASSQGDRMNTEAFF. The CDR3 bases are TGCGCCAGCAGCCAAGGAGACCGAATGAACACTGAAGCTTTCTTT.

The chain links TRBV7-2 to TRBJ2-3; tentative D call: TRBD2 (5 bases). The CDR3 sequence is 15 residues long. Germline CDR1 and CDR2: SGHTA and FQGNSA. Trimming shortened V by 5 bases and J by 0 bases, and 12 bases separated the two germline ends. The CDR3 DNA is TGTGCCAGCAGCGAGGGCAGGTACAGCACAGATACGCAGTATTTT. This encodes CASSEGRYSTDTQYF. The full variable domain, with the rest looked up from reference TRBV7-2 and TRBJ2-3, is GAGVSQSPSNKVTEKGKDVELRCDPISGHTALYWYRQSLGQGLEFLIYFQGNSAPDKSGLPSDRFSAERTGGSVSTLTIQRTQQEDSAVYLCASSEGRYSTDTQYFGPGTRLTVL.

J is TRBJ1-2 and V is TRBV15; TRBD1 agrees at 9 bases. The CDR3 sequence is 14 residues long. In germline, CDR1 is LNHNV, CDR2 YYDKDF (reference sequence). The V gene end was trimmed by 1 base and the J gene end by 8 bases; junction bases not matched to a gene: 5. This CDR3 is CATSRGDREGGYTF. In DNA form, the CDR3 reads TGTGCCACCAGCAGAGGGGACAGGGAGGGCGGCTACACCTTC.

This chain joins TRBV12-3 or TRBV12-4 and TRBJ1-1; D gene uncertain. Trimming left V 3 bases short and J 1 base short, with 3 bases between. There are 12 residues in the CDR3. The CDR3: CASSFWNTEAFF. In nucleotides, the CDR3 is TGTGCCAGCAGTTTCTGGAACACTGAAGCTTTCTTT.

The chain has TRBV3-1 and TRBJ1-6, with a tentative D call TRBD1 (5 bases). V was clipped by 1 base and J by 3 bases, with 10 bases between them. This CDR3 has 16 residues. The germline gives CDR1 LGHDT, CDR2 YNNKEL (reference sequence). CDR3 in amino acids: CASSQGGLGYNSPLHF. The CDR3 coding sequence is TGTGCCAGCAGCCAAGGGGGACTCGGCTATAATTCACCCCTCCACTTT.

The CDR3 region has the DNA TGTGCCACGGAGGCCCCTGGGGCCAACGTCCTGACTTTC. Amino acid sequence: CATEAPGANVLTF. The rearrangement uses TRBV28 and TRBJ2-6; TRBD2 is a possible D gene (5 bases). The CDR3 spans 13 residues. V was trimmed by 10 bases and J by 2 bases, leaving 9 bases between them. In germline, CDR1 is MDHEN, CDR2 SYDVKM.

The gene calls are TRBV4-1 and TRBJ2-3, with a tentative D call TRBD1 (6 bases). V lost 2 bases to trimming and J lost 7 bases, with 16 bases between them. The CDR3 covers 15 residues. CDR1 MGHRA and CDR2 YSYEKL come from the germline V gene. CDR3 coding DNA: TGCGCCAGCAGCCAAAATTCGTCCAGGGGCAATACGCAGTATTTT. Translated, it gives CASSQNSSRGNTQYF.

This clonotype was seen more than once but under ten times. V and J are TRBV7-2 and TRBJ2-1, with TRBD2 identical over 7 bases. V trimming: 1 base; J trimming: 0 bases; junction bases outside the gene matches: 12. The CDR3 consists of 19 residues. CDR1 SGHTA and CDR2 FQGNSA come from the germline V gene. CDR3 sequence reads: CASSLVGSSGQSSYNEQFF. The CDR3, as DNA: TGTGCCAGCAGCTTAGTAGGTTCTAGCGGCCAAAGCTCCTACAATGAGCAGTTCTTC.

This sequence joins TRBV12-3 or TRBV12-4 and TRBJ2-1, with unresolved D. Trimming stripped 6 bases from V and 5 bases from J, with 26 bases between. The length of the CDR3 is 18 residues. This CDR3 is CASRLSIRSGWVDNEQFF. Here the CDR3 DNA reads TGTGCCAGCAGACTTTCCATCAGATCTGGGTGGGTTGACAATGAGCAGTTCTTC.

The rearrangement uses TRBV24-1 and TRBJ2-1; TRBD2 matches at 7 bases. This CDR3 has 15 amino acids. V lost 6 bases and J lost 7; bases outside the gene matches: 11. CDR1 and CDR2 (germline): KGHDR, SFDVKD. CDR3 coding DNA: TGTGCCACCAGTTCAAGCGGGAAAAGACTTAATGAGCAGTTCTTC. Encoded protein: CATSSSGKRLNEQFF.

The rearrangement uses TRBV9 and TRBJ2-1, with 8 bases that match TRBD2. This CDR3 comprises 17 residues. The J segment lost 0 bases and the V segment lost 0 bases, leaving 5 bases of the junction unmatched. CDR1 is SGDLS, CDR2 YYNGEE, per germline. In DNA form, the CDR3 reads TGTGCCAGCAGCGTAGCTGGTAGCGGGGTCTCCTACAATGAGCAGTTCTTC. This encodes CASSVAGSGVSYNEQFF.

This clonotype was picked up one time. The chain employs TRBV29-1 and TRBJ1-4; 8 nucleotides match TRBD1. J gave up 6 bases and V 7 bases, and 4 bases lay outside the gene matches. This CDR3 has 12 amino acids. The germline V gene encodes CDR1 SQVTM and CDR2 ANQGSEA. CDR3 bases: TGCAGCGGCCCGGACAGGGATGAAAAACTGTTTTTT. This gives the protein CSGPDRDEKLFF.

In its sample, this clonotype was seen a few times. V usage is TRBV4-2 and J usage is TRBJ2-5, with D possibly called TRBD1 or TRBD2 (5 bases each). Germline CDR1 reads LGHNA; CDR2 reads YNFKEQ. V was shortened by 1 base and J by 3 bases, with 9 bases between the two germline ends. The CDR3 is 14 amino acids. CDR3 amino acids: CASSQVVGEETQYF. Written as DNA, the CDR3 is TGTGCCAGCAGCCAAGTAGTGGGGGAAGAGACCCAGTACTTC.

CDR3 amino acids: CASMRQGVSYGYTF. In nucleotides, the CDR3 is TGTGCCAGCATGAGGCAGGGGGTTTCCTATGGCTACACCTTC. The chain uses TRBV2 and TRBJ1-2, with TRBD1 matching over 7 bases. Trimming cost V 7 bases and J 4 bases; bases outside gene matches: 9. CDR1 and CDR2 from the germline V gene are SNHLY and FYNNEI. The CDR3 spans 14 residues.

V and J are TRBV10-2 and TRBJ2-1; possible D gene TRBD2, 6 bases. V shed 8 bases and J shed 0 bases, with 11 bases lying between them. Germline CDR1 WSHSY, CDR2 SAAADI. This CDR3 has 14 amino acids. The CDR3, as DNA: TGCGCCAGCGGGTGGGACTTCTCCTACAATGAGCAGTTCTTC. This gives the protein CASGWDFSYNEQFF.

This chain uses TRBV6-4 with TRBJ2-1, with D hard to call. This CDR3 has 13 amino acids. Looked up from germline, CDR1 is MRHNA and CDR2 is SNTAGT. Trimming shortened V by 0 bases and J by 6 bases, and 6 bases separated the two germline ends. The CDR3 sequence is CASSDSPTNEQFF. Here the CDR3 DNA reads TGTGCCAGCAGTGACTCCCCGACCAATGAGCAGTTCTTC.

In DNA, the CDR3 is TGTGCCAGCAGCTTAACCAACCGGGGCTATGGCTACACCTTC. Its translation is CASSLTNRGYGYTF. V is TRBV7-8 and J is TRBJ1-2; D remains unclear. V was shortened by 2 bases and J by 4 bases, with 11 bases between the two germline ends. Germline loops: CDR1 SGHVS, CDR2 FQNEAQ. This CDR3 is 14 amino acids long.

Only a few counts were recorded for this clonotype. This rearrangement joins TRBV7-9 to TRBJ2-3; 9 bases match TRBD2. Per germline, CDR1 SEHNR and CDR2 FQNEAQ (reference sequence). There are 16 residues in the CDR3. V lost 5 bases to trimming and J lost 2 bases; unmatched junction nucleotides: 8. The CDR3 reads CASSAVTSGDTDTQYF. The CDR3 coding sequence is TGTGCCAGCAGCGCGGTGACTAGCGGAGACACAGATACGCAGTATTTT.

This clonotype showed up just a few times. V usage is TRBV7-2 and J usage is TRBJ2-3, with no clear D. CDR3 length: 16 residues. Germline V lookup: CDR1 SGHTA, CDR2 FQGNSA. Trimming removed 0 bases from V and 4 bases from J, with 14 bases in between. DNA of the CDR3: TGTGCCAGCAGCTTAGCGCACACTCAAGGCGCAGATACGCAGTATTTT. It yields the protein CASSLAHTQGADTQYF.